This entry concerns a single T cell receptor beta chain. This specimen comes from a study of OX40 agonist ivuxolimab in advanced cancers. The overall study: Ivuxolimab, an antibody that agonizes OX40 (CD134), was administered to the patients. Patients were treated with intravenous ivuxolimab, dosed at 0.01 to 10 mg/kg and infused every 2 weeks.

TCRdb keeps only in-frame clones here, not all; method: immunoSEQ multiplex PCR. The sample records approximately 84,000 clones, about 91% being singletons. J lost 7 bases, V lost 3 bases, and 5 bases had no gene match. Germline V CDR1 and CDR2: SGDLS, YYNGEE. The CDR3 runs 15 residues. Sequenced here: CD4+ or CD8+ T cells sorted from blood, sampled in a trial of the OX40 agonist ivuxolimab. V gene TRBV9 combines with J gene TRBJ2-1; 12 bases agree with TRBD2. This receptor was obtained from an adult with an advanced solid tumor such as melanoma, head and neck, liver or kidney cancer. CDR3 region: CASSGTSGTRNEQFF. CDR3 nucleotides: TGTGCCAGCAGCGGGACTAGCGGGACCAGGAATGAGCAGTTCTTC.